This TCR beta chain was recovered during a study of OX40 agonist ivuxolimab in advanced cancers. Clones were read by immunoSEQ multiplex PCR, and TCRdb kept only the in-frame ones, dropping some. The sample has 72,000 or so clones, around 88% seen once. V shed 7 bases and J shed 7 bases, with 17 bases lying between them. Germline loops: CDR1 MGHDK, CDR2 SYGVNS. CDR3 length: 13 amino acids. The clonotype was recovered from an adult with an advanced solid tumor such as melanoma, head and neck, liver or kidney cancer. The material was CD4+ or CD8+ T cells sorted from blood, obtained in a trial of the OX40 agonist ivuxolimab. The V gene is TRBV25-1, the J gene TRBJ2-7; D assignment may be TRBD1 or TRBD2 (5 bases each). DNA for the CDR3: TGTGCCAGCACTCGACCTGGGACGTTTGAGCAGTACTTC. Translating it yields CASTRPGTFEQYF.